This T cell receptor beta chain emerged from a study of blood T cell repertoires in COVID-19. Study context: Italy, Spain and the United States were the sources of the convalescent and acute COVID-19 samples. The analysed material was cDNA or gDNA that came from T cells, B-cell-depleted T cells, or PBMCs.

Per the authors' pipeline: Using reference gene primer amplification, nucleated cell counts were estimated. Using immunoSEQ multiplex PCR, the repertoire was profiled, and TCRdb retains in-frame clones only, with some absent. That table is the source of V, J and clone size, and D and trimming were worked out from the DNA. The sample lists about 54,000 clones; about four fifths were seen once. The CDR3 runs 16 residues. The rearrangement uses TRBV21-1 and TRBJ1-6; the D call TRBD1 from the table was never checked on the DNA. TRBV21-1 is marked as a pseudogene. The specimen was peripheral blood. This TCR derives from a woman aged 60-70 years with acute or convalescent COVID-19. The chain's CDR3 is CASSKWWDSDNSPLHF. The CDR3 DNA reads TGTGCCAGCAGCAAATGGTGGGACAGCGATAATTCACCCCTCCACTTT.